The entry below gives a single TCR beta chain sequence along with its context. Assay used: immunoSEQ multiplex PCR; TCRdb lists only in-frame clones, some missing. The sample has around 120,000 clones; 88% are singletons. The entry originates in a study of blood T cell repertoires in COVID-19. Looking at the study overall: COVID-19 samples, acute and convalescent, were from the United States, Italy and Spain. Sample material is recorded as cDNA or gDNA derived from T cells, B-cell-depleted T cells, or PBMCs.

The V end was cut by 4 bases, the J end by 4 bases, with 16 bases between. The CDR3 is made up of 16 amino acids. The germline gives CDR1 MNHEY, CDR2 SVGAGI. The V gene is TRBV6-5, the J gene TRBJ2-2; D might be TRBD1 (6 bases). This clonotype was obtained from a human donor in a cohort sampled during active COVID-19. The material sequenced was peripheral blood. The CDR3 sequence: CASSLITGLPTGELFF. The CDR3 nucleotides read TGTGCCAGCAGTTTAATCACAGGGTTGCCCACCGGGGAGCTGTTTTTT.